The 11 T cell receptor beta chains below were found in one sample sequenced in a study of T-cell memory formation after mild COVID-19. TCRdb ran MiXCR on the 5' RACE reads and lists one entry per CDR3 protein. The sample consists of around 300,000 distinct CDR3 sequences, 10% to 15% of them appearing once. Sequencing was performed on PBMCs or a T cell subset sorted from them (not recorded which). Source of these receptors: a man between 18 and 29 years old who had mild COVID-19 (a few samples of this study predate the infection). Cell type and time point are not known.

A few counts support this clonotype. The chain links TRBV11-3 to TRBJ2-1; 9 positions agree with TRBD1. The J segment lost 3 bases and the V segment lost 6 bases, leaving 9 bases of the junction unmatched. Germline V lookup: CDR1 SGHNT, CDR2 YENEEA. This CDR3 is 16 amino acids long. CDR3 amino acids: CASSPDRGPLYNEQFF. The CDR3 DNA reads TGTGCCAGCAGTCCGGACAGGGGACCCCTCTACAATGAGCAGTTCTTC. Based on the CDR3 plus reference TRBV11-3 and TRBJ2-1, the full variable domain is EAGVVQSPRYKIIEKKQPVAFWCNPISGHNTLYWYLQNLGQGPELLIRYENEEAVDDSQLPKDRFSAERLKGVDSTLKIQPAELGDSAVYLCASSPDRGPLYNEQFFGPGTRLTVL.

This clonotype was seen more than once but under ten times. CDR3 amino acids: CASSSRDREPDTQYF. DNA of the CDR3: TGTGCCAGCAGCAGCCGGGACAGGGAGCCAGATACGCAGTATTTT. The rearrangement links TRBV7-2 to TRBJ2-3; 9 bases are a match to TRBD1. CDR3 length: 15 residues. J was trimmed by 4 bases and V by 5 bases; bases with no gene match: 7. Germline loops: CDR1 SGHTA, CDR2 FQGNSA.

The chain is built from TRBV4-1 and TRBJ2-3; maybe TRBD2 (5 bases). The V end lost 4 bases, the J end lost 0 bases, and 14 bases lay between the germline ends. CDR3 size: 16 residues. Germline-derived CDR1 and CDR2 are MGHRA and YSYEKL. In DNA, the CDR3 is TGCGCCAGCAGCCCGAGGACTTGGGGTAGCACAGATACGCAGTATTTT. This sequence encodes CASSPRTWGSTDTQYF.

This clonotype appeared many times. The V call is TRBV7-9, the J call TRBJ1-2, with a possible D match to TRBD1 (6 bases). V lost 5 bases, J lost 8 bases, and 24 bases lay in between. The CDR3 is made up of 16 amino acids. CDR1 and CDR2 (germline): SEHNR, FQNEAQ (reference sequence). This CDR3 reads CASSNAPLTGPRGYTF. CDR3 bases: TGTGCCAGCAGCAACGCGCCCCTAACAGGGCCGCGGGGCTACACCTTC.

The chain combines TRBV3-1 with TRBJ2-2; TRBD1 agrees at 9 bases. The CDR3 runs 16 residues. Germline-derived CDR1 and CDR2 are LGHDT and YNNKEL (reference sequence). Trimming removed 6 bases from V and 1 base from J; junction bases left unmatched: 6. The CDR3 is CASRAGTGRNTGELFF. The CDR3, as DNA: TGTGCCAGCAGGGCCGGGACAGGGAGGAACACCGGGGAGCTGTTTTTT.

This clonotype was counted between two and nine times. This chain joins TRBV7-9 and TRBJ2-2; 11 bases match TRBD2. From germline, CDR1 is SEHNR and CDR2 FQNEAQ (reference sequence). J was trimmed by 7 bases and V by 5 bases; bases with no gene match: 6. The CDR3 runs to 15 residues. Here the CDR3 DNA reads TGTGCCAGCAGCCTACTAGCGGGGGCGCGCGGGGAGCTGTTTTTT. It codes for CASSLLAGARGELFF.

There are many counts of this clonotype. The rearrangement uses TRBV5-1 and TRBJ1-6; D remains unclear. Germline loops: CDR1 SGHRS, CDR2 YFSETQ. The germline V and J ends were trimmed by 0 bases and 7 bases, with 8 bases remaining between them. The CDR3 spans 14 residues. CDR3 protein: CASSLDGGNSPLHF. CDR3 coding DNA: TGCGCCAGCAGCTTGGACGGAGGGAATTCACCCCTCCACTTT.

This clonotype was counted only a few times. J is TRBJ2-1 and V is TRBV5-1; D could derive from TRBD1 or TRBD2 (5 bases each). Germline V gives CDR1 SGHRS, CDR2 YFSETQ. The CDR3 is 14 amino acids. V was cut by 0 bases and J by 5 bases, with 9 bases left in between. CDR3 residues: CASSLGGWNNEQFF. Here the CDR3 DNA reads TGCGCCAGCAGCTTGGGGGGGTGGAACAATGAGCAGTTCTTC. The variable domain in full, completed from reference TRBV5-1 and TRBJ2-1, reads KAGVTQTPRYLIKTRGQQVTLSCSPISGHRSVSWYQQTPGQGLQFLFEYFSETQRNKGNFPGRFSGRQFSNSRSEMNVSTLELGDSALYLCASSLGGWNNEQFFGPGTRLTVL.

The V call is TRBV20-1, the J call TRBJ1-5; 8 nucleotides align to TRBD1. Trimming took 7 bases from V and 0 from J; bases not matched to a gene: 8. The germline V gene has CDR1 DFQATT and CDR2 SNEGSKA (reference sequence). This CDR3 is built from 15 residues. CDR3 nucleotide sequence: TGCAGTGGCCGGGACAGGCGGTATAGCAATCAGCCCCAGCATTTT. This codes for CSGRDRRYSNQPQHF.

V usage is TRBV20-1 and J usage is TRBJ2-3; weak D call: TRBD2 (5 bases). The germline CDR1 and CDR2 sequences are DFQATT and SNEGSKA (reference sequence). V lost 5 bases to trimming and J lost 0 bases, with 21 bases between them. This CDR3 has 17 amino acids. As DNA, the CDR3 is TGCAGTGCTGGTGTACTACTAGTAACCCCTAGCACAGATACGCAGTATTTT. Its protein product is CSAGVLLVTPSTDTQYF.

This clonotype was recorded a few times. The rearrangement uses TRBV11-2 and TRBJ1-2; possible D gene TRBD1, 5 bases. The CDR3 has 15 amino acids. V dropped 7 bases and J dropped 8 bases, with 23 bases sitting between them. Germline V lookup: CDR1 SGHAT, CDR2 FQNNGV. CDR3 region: CASTQDDLTARGYTF. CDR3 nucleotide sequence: TGTGCCAGCACCCAAGACGATTTGACAGCGAGGGGCTACACCTTC.